The present T cell receptor (beta chain) was sequenced within a study of PD-1 blockade in classical Hodgkin lymphoma. Between the trimmed V and J ends, which lost 0 bases and 3 bases, there was a span of 9 bases. Germline V gives CDR1 LGHNA, CDR2 YSLEER. The CDR3 sequence is 14 residues long. Clones were read by immunoSEQ multiplex PCR, and TCRdb kept only the in-frame ones, dropping some. Among approximately 37,000 clones, approximately 78% were seen once, and the ten largest hold around 15%. After autologous stem cell transplantation all patients relapsed, and prior brentuximab vedotin exposure differed between cohorts.

The chain couples TRBV4-3 to TRBJ2-7; D perhaps matches TRBD2 (6 bases). Sample: peripheral blood mononuclear cells (PBMCs), taken at baseline. The sequence was obtained from a human donor with classical Hodgkin lymphoma. The CDR3 sequence: CASSQDWGGYEQYF. The CDR3 DNA reads as TGCGCCAGCAGCCAAGATTGGGGAGGCTACGAGCAGTACTTC.